A selection of T cell receptor beta chains follows, all from one sample in a study of T cell repertoires and Cas9 in healthy adults. Profiled with immunoSEQ multiplex PCR; TCRdb holds only in-frame clones, not every one. The repertoire holds approximately 21,000 clones, with roughly nine tenths as singletons. Sample: CD4+ effector T cells (CD127+, CD25-, CD137-, CD154-) from PBMCs; culture status not recorded. The receptors were gathered from a human donor in good health. Each CDR3 is given with its conserved first and last residue. The order of the fields is J gene, V gene, D gene, clone size, CDR3 protein. The D gene is left open where the match is weak. Not every row has a clone size; where given, it reads once, few, many or a size class.

J gene: TRBJ1-3; V gene: TRBV15; D gene: .; clone size: .; CDR3 protein: CATSTPPSQVGVRNTIYF
J gene: TRBJ2-7; V gene: TRBV5-1; D gene: .; clone size: .; CDR3 protein: CASSLLAGKTYEQYF
J gene: TRBJ1-1; V gene: TRBV20-1; D gene: .; clone size: .; CDR3 protein: CSAESGGNAFF
J gene: TRBJ1-4; V gene: TRBV11-3; D gene: .; clone size: few; CDR3 protein: CASSPSYEKLFF
J gene: TRBJ1-1; V gene: TRBV29-1; D gene: .; clone size: few; CDR3 protein: CSAIMGGDEAFF
J gene: TRBJ1-1; V gene: TRBV6-1; D gene: .; clone size: once; CDR3 protein: CASQIYGTEAFF
J gene: TRBJ2-1; V gene: TRBV18; D gene: .; clone size: few; CDR3 protein: CASSPNLDEQFF
J gene: TRBJ1-5; V gene: TRBV6-1; D gene: .; clone size: .; CDR3 protein: CASSPQRRAQHF
J gene: TRBJ1-1; V gene: TRBV2; D gene: .; clone size: once; CDR3 protein: CASSGFSGRANTEAFF
J gene: TRBJ2-1; V gene: TRBV7-7; D gene: TRBD1; clone size: .; CDR3 protein: CASSLADRGNEQFF
J gene: TRBJ2-7; V gene: TRBV27; D gene: .; clone size: .; CDR3 protein: CASSLSSRGPLYGQYF
J gene: TRBJ2-7; V gene: TRBV11-3; D gene: .; clone size: .; CDR3 protein: CASSLDGDSYEQYF
J gene: TRBJ2-1; V gene: TRBV7-6; D gene: .; clone size: .; CDR3 protein: CASSSLQGQSYNEQFF
J gene: TRBJ2-7; V gene: TRBV5-1; D gene: TRBD1; clone size: once; CDR3 protein: CASSSGTARRSEQYF
J gene: TRBJ2-5; V gene: TRBV6-1; D gene: TRBD2; clone size: .; CDR3 protein: CASSRGDETQYF
J gene: TRBJ1-2; V gene: TRBV6-1; D gene: .; clone size: .; CDR3 protein: CASSEMAEYYGYTF
J gene: TRBJ2-5; V gene: TRBV7-9; D gene: TRBD1; clone size: once; CDR3 protein: CASSPRGGTGWRGQETQYF
J gene: TRBJ1-2; V gene: TRBV7-2; D gene: TRBD1; clone size: .; CDR3 protein: CASSLEYRGYGYTF
J gene: TRBJ2-1; V gene: TRBV2; D gene: .; clone size: .; CDR3 protein: CASTLQGFSYNEQFF
J gene: TRBJ2-1; V gene: TRBV19; D gene: .; clone size: .; CDR3 protein: CASRGSYNEQFF
J gene: TRBJ2-1; V gene: TRBV10-1; D gene: .; clone size: .; CDR3 protein: CASRKWTSNEQFF
J gene: TRBJ1-4; V gene: TRBV25-1; D gene: .; clone size: .; CDR3 protein: CASSEARWEKLFF
J gene: TRBJ1-1; V gene: TRBV10-3; D gene: .; clone size: .; CDR3 protein: CAISERRSAEAFF
J gene: TRBJ2-3; V gene: TRBV11-2; D gene: .; clone size: .; CDR3 protein: CASSLAGTRPTDTQYF
J gene: TRBJ1-4; V gene: TRBV6-5; D gene: .; clone size: .; CDR3 protein: CASRRDQGGKLFF
J gene: TRBJ2-2; V gene: TRBV5-8; D gene: TRBD2; clone size: .; CDR3 protein: CASSKGLATNTGELFF
J gene: TRBJ1-3; V gene: TRBV19; D gene: .; clone size: .; CDR3 protein: CASSLGQIFSGNTIYF
J gene: TRBJ2-2; V gene: TRBV4-1; D gene: .; clone size: .; CDR3 protein: CASSQVGNWELFF
J gene: TRBJ1-2; V gene: TRBV4-2; D gene: .; clone size: .; CDR3 protein: CASSQDPSENYGYTF
J gene: TRBJ1-4; V gene: TRBV6-5; D gene: .; clone size: .; CDR3 protein: CASSEALREKLFF
J gene: TRBJ2-5; V gene: TRBV7-6; D gene: .; clone size: .; CDR3 protein: CASSSSFGAGETQYF
J gene: TRBJ2-7; V gene: TRBV4-2; D gene: TRBD1; clone size: .; CDR3 protein: CASSQADRAATYEQYF
J gene: TRBJ2-7; V gene: TRBV28; D gene: .; clone size: .; CDR3 protein: CASSLQGSYEQYF
J gene: TRBJ2-3; V gene: TRBV4-1; D gene: .; clone size: .; CDR3 protein: CASSHLRGSGTDTQYF
J gene: TRBJ1-1; V gene: TRBV2; D gene: .; clone size: .; CDR3 protein: CASGGLGGNTEAFF
J gene: TRBJ1-1; V gene: TRBV7-9; D gene: .; clone size: .; CDR3 protein: CASSLMGHRVGSFF
J gene: TRBJ1-1; V gene: TRBV6-5; D gene: TRBD1; clone size: few; CDR3 protein: CASQIRDRNTEAFF
J gene: TRBJ1-1; V gene: TRBV6-1; D gene: TRBD1; clone size: .; CDR3 protein: CASSWTGIMNTEAFF
J gene: TRBJ1-1; V gene: TRBV6-1; D gene: .; clone size: .; CDR3 protein: CASSKTVNTEAFF
J gene: TRBJ2-7; V gene: TRBV18; D gene: TRBD2; clone size: once; CDR3 protein: CASSSTSGGIYEQYF
J gene: .; V gene: TRBV7-6; D gene: .; clone size: once; CDR3 protein: CASSLGGGTAGYEQYF
J gene: TRBJ2-7; V gene: TRBV5-5; D gene: TRBD1; clone size: .; CDR3 protein: CASSPGQGVYEQYF
J gene: TRBJ2-7; V gene: TRBV7-8; D gene: .; clone size: .; CDR3 protein: CASSLGFYEQYF
J gene: TRBJ1-6; V gene: TRBV5-8; D gene: .; clone size: .; CDR3 protein: CASSLGIGNSPLHF
J gene: TRBJ2-7; V gene: TRBV7-9; D gene: .; clone size: few; CDR3 protein: CASSLGGGPTSYEQYF
J gene: TRBJ1-2; V gene: TRBV6-1; D gene: .; clone size: .; CDR3 protein: CASSERGSGGFSGYTF
J gene: TRBJ2-1; V gene: TRBV4-1; D gene: TRBD1; clone size: .; CDR3 protein: CASSQPTGRSYNEQFF
J gene: TRBJ2-2; V gene: TRBV18; D gene: .; clone size: .; CDR3 protein: CASSLGRLRGSGELFF
J gene: TRBJ1-6; V gene: TRBV19; D gene: .; clone size: .; CDR3 protein: CASSIGGRVESPLHF